The rows below give T cell receptor beta chains drawn from one sample of a study of blood T cell repertoires in COVID-19. Clones were read by immunoSEQ multiplex PCR, and TCRdb kept only the in-frame ones, dropping some. This repertoire shows under 500,000 clones, approximately 92% found once; its top ten account for around 1.1%. The sequenced material came from PBMCs or T cells enriched from blood (not recorded which). These receptor sequences come from a young man who had recovered from COVID-19. Both conserved end residues are part of each CDR3. A D gene is named only where the DNA matches it firmly. Not every row has a clone size; where given, it reads once, few, many or a size class.

>12|TRBV28|-|TRBJ1-2|TRBD1
CASTPDRYGYTF
TGTGCCAGCACCCCGGACAGGTATGGCTACACCTTC
>15|TRBV7-6|-|TRBJ2-1|-
CASSAGAVPGDEQFF
TGTGCCAGCAGCGCCGGGGCGGTCCCAGGGGATGAGCAGTTCTTC
>14|TRBV9|-|TRBJ2-7|TRBD1
CASSTGVGTYEQYF
TGTGCCAGCAGCACAGGGGTTGGGACCTACGAGCAGTACTTC
>15|TRBV4-1|once|TRBJ2-1|TRBD1
CASSLTPTGGVEQFF
TGCGCCAGCAGCCTTACGCCTACAGGGGGAGTTGAGCAGTTCTTC
>15|TRBV7-8|-|TRBJ1-1|-
CASSLAGLMNTEAFF
TGTGCCAGCAGCTTAGCGGGACTTATGAACACTGAAGCTTTCTTT
>17|TRBV3-1/TRBV3-2|-|TRBJ1-5|-
CASSQANLVAGDQPQHF
TGTGCCAGCAGCCAGGCGAATCTGGTGGCGGGGGATCAGCCCCAGCATTTT
>14|TRBV2|-|TRBJ2-7|TRBD1
CASMRDRDYYEQYF
TGTGCCAGCATGAGGGACAGGGACTACTACGAGCAGTACTTC
>14|TRBV19|-|TRBJ2-1|-
CASTETRTGTEQFF
TGTGCCAGTACCGAAACCAGAACAGGGACCGAGCAGTTCTTC
>14|TRBV5-1|-|TRBJ2-3|-
CASVLGPSTDTQYF
TGCGCCAGCGTCTTGGGTCCTAGCACAGATACGCAGTATTTT
>15|TRBV9|-|TRBJ1-3|-
CASSVAGGPGNTIYF
TGTGCCAGCAGCGTCGCCGGGGGGCCTGGAAACACCATATATTTT
>14|TRBV10-2|-|TRBJ1-2|TRBD1
CASTRGTDGYGYTF
TGCGCCAGCACCCGAGGGACAGACGGCTATGGCTACACCTTC
>15|TRBV24-1|-|TRBJ1-2|-
CATSDHRTANYGYTF
TGTGCCACCAGTGACCACCGGACAGCTAACTATGGCTACACCTTC
>14|TRBV7-9|-|TRBJ2-3|TRBD1
CASSGTGSTDTQYF
TGTGCCAGCAGCGGGACAGGGAGCACAGATACGCAGTATTTT
>14|TRBV19|-|TRBJ2-7|TRBD2
CASSTTSEAYEQYF
TGTGCCAGTAGTACGACTAGCGAAGCCTACGAGCAGTACTTC
>15|TRBV14|-|TRBJ2-7|-
CASSRVLGGIYEQYF
TGTGCCAGCAGCCGTGTATTGGGGGGTATCTACGAGCAGTACTTC
>13|TRBV12-3/TRBV12-4|-|TRBJ1-1|TRBD1
CASREQGRTEAFF
TGTGCCAGCAGGGAACAGGGGCGCACTGAAGCTTTCTTT